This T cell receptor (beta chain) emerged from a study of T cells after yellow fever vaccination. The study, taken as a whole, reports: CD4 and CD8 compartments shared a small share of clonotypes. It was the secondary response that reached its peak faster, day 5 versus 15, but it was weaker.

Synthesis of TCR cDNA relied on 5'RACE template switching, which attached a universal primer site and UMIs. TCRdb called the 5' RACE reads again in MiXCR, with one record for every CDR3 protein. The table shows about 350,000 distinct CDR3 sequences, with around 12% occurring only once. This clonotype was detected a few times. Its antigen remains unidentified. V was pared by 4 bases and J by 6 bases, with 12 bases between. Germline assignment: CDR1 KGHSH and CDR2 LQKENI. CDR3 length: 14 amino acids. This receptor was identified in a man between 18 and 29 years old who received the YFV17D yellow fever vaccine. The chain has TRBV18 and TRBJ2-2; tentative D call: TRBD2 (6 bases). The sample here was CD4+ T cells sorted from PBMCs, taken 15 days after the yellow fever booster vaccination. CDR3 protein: CASSLLGSPGELFF. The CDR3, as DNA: TGTGCCAGCTCACTTCTCGGGAGCCCCGGGGAGCTGTTTTTT.